The source of this T cell receptor beta chain is a study of beta chain features in type 1 diabetes. Study-level background: Cell yields, gender and age were similar in healthy donors and patients.

This clone came up a few times. The target antigen is unknown. Via CD45RO/CCR7/CD25/CD127/CD95/CD27, cells of the CD4+ naive, central memory, regulatory and stem cell-like memory subsets were sorted. Purity exceeding 95% was reached by all sorted populations. Study-wide results and limits: In the patient group, naive, central memory and Treg TCRB repertoires seemed more alike than in the healthy donor group.

CDR1 is SGHRS, CDR2 YFSETQ, per germline. Trimming at V came to 4 bases and at J to 5 bases, leaving 3 bases not matched to a gene. This CDR3 contains 12 residues. Expressed TCRB transcripts were sequenced because the entire RNA isolate underwent reverse transcription. Produced via immunoSEQ multiplex PCR; TCRdb's table is partial and in-frame only. The sample holds nearly 250,000 clones, roughly 15% seen once. The gene calls are TRBV5-1 and TRBJ2-7; 7 bases agree with TRBD1. Sample: naive CD4+ T cells from blood. The TCR originated in a woman aged 40-49 years in good health. Here the CDR3 reads CASSNRGHEQYF. The DNA for the CDR3 is TGCGCCAGCAGCAACAGGGGCCACGAGCAGTACTTC.